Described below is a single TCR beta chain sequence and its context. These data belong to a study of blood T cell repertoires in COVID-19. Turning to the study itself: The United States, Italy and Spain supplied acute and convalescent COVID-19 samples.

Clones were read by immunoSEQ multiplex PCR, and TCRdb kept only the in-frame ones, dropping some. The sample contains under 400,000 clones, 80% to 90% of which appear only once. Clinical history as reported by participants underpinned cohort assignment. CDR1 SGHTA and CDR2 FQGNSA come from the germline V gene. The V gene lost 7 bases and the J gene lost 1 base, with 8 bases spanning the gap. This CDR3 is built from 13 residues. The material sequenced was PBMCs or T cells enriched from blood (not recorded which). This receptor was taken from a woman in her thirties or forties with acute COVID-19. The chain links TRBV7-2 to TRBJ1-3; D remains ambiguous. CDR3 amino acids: CASTISSGNTIYF. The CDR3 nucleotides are TGTGCCAGCACCATTAGTTCTGGAAACACCATATATTTT.